The table lists the clone carrying this TCR beta chain with many counts. Its antigen is not identified. Specified time point: newly diagnosed GD, antithyroid drugs for less than 3 months. The TCR library was made from RNA extracted from PBMCs. This specimen comes from a study of regulatory T cells in long-lasting Graves disease. With iRepertoire HTBI primers and Arm-PCR of CDR3 regions, TCR beta libraries were built. TCRdb re-analysed the multiplex PCR reads in MiXCR, keeping a single row per CDR3 protein. Among roughly 610,000 distinct CDR3 sequences listed, 16% were seen once. The CDR3 is 11 amino acids. Trimming stripped 3 bases from V and 11 bases from J, with 13 bases between. CDR1 is DFQATT, CDR2 SNEGSKA, per germline (reference sequence). Study-level results: It was in persistent disease that TRBV28, TRBJ1-2 and TRBJ2-5 were favored.

This same sample was also taken into another study, of T cells in Graves' hyperthyroidism and ophthalmopathy. As that report states: The blood repertoire included most of the expanded thyroid clonotypes above 0.001.

The receptor's source is a woman in her twenties or thirties with Graves disease. This material consisted of peripheral blood mononuclear cells (PBMCs), taken at new diagnosis, from a patient treated with antithyroid drugs. The V and J genes are TRBV20-1 and TRBJ1-2; maybe TRBD1 (5 bases). CDR3 DNA: TGCAGTGCTAGGTGGGGGATCTCATACACCTTC. It specifies CSARWGISYTF.